Only a few counts were recorded for the clone carrying this T cell receptor beta chain. Its antigen is still unknown. 60 Vbeta and 13 Jbeta primers were used in PCR. Sequencing was performed with immunoSEQ multiplex PCR; in TCRdb, only in-frame clones are kept and a portion is missing. The table has roughly 190,000 clones, more than 70% seen once. V lost 5 bases, J lost 1 base, and 7 bases stayed unmatched. This CDR3 spans 17 amino acids. Germline CDR1 and CDR2: SGHNT and YENEEA. The entry originates in a study of cytomegalovirus exposure and HLA in healthy donors. Overall study findings and caveats: In a later analysis, a missense DCLRE1C variant was linked to TCR beta V- and J-gene trimming.

The chain links TRBV11-3 to TRBJ2-1; TRBD2 agrees at 11 bases. This TCR came from a man aged 25 to 40 in good health and CMV-seropositive. Sequencing input: PBMCs. CDR3 sequence: CASSGSGGAYSYNEQFF. The CDR3 DNA sequence: TGTGCCAGCAGCGGTAGCGGGGGGGCCTATTCCTACAATGAGCAGTTCTTC.